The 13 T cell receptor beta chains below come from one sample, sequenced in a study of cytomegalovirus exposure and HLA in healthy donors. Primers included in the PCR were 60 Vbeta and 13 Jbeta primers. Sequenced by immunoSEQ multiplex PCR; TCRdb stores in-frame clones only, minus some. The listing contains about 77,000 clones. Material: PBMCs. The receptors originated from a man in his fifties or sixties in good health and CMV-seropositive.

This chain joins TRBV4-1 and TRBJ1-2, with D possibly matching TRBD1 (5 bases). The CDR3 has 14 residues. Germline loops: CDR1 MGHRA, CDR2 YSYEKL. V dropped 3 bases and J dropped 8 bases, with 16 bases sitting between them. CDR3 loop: CASSHITGGGGYTF. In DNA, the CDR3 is TGCGCCAGCAGCCACATTACCGGGGGTGGCGGCTACACCTTC.

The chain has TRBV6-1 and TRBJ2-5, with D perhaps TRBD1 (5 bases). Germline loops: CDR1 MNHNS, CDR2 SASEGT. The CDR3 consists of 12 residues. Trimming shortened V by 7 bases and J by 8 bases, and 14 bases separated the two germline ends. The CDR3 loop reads CASTSDSVTQYF. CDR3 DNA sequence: TGTGCCAGCACCTCTGACAGTGTCACCCAGTACTTC.

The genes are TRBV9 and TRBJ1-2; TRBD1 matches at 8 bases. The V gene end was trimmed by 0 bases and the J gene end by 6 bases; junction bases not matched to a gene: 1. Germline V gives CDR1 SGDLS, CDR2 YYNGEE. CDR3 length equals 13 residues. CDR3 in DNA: TGTGCCAGCAGCGTAGTACAGGGGGATGGCTACACCTTC. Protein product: CASSVVQGDGYTF.

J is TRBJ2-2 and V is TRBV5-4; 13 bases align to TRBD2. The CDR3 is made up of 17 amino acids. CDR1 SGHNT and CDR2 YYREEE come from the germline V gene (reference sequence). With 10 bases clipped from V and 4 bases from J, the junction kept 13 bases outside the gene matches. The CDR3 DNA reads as TGTGCCCGGCCCTCGAGGACTAGCGGGAGCGGCACCGGGGAGCTGTTTTTT. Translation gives CARPSRTSGSGTGELFF.

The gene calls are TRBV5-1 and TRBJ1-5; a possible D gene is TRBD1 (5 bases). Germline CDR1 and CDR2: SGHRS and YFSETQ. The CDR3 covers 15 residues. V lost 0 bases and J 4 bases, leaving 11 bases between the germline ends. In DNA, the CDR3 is TGCGCCAGCAGCTTGGAAGGGGATGGGAATCAGCCCCAGCATTTT. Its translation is CASSLEGDGNQPQHF.

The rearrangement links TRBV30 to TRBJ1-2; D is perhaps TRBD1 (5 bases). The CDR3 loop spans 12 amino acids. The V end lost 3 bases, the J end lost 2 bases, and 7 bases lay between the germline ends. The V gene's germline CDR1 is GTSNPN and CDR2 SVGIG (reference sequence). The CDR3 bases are TGTGCCTGGAGGAAGGGGAACTATGGCTACACCTTC. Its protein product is CAWRKGNYGYTF.

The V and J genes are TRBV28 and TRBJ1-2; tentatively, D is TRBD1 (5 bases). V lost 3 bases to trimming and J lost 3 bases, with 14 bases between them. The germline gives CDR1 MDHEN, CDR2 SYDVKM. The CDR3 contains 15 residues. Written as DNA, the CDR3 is TGTGCCAGCAGTTTCATGGGGGGAGAGGACTATGGCTACACCTTC. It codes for CASSFMGGEDYGYTF.

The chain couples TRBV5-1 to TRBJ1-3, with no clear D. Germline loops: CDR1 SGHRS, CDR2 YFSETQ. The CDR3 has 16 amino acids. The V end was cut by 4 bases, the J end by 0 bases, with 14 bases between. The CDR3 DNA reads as TGCGCCAGCAGCCAACAGACACCCAGCTCTGGAAACACCATATATTTT. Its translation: CASSQQTPSSGNTIYF. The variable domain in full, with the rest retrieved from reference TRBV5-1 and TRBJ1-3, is KAGVTQTPRYLIKTRGQQVTLSCSPISGHRSVSWYQQTPGQGLQFLFEYFSETQRNKGNFPGRFSGRQFSNSRSEMNVSTLELGDSALYLCASSQQTPSSGNTIYFGEGSWLTVV.

The CDR3 bases are TGTGCCAGCAGCAGCTCGGGCCGGGATAGGGGGGCTTTCTTT. It is translated as CASSSSGRDRGAFF. The chain uses TRBV21-1 and TRBJ1-1; the table's D call, TRBD1, has no DNA check behind it. TRBV21-1 corresponds to a pseudogene. The CDR3 covers 14 residues.

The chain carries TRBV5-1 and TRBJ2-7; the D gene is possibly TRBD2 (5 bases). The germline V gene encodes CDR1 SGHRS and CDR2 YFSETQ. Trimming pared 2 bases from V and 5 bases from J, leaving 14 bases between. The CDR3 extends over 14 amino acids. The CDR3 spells CASSFEREPHEQYV. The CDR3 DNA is TGCGCCAGCAGCTTTGAGAGGGAGCCCCACGAGCAGTACGTC.

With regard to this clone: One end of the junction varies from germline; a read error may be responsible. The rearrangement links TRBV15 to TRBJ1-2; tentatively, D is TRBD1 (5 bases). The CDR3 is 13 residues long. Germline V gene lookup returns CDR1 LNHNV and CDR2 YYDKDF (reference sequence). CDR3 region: CATSRDTAGTSDF. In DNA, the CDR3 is TGTGCCACCAGCAGAGATACTGCGGGGACGTCCGACTTC. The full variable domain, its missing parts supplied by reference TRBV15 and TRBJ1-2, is DAMVIQNPRYQVTQFGKPVTLSCSQTLNHNVMYWYQQKSSQAPKLLFHYYDKDFNNEADTPDNFQSRRPNTSFCFLDIRSPGLGDTAMYLCATSRDTAGTSDFGSGTRLTVV.

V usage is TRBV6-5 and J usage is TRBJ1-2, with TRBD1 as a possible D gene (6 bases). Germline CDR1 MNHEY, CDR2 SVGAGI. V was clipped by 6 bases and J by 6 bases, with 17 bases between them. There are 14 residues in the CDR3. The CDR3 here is CASRPPAPGDGYTF. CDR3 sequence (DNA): TGTGCCAGCAGACCTCCGGCCCCAGGGGATGGCTACACCTTC.

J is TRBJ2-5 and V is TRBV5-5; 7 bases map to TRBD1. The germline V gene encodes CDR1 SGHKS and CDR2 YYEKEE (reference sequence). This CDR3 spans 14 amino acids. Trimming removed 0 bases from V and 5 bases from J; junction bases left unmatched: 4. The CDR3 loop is CASSLGGRGETQYF. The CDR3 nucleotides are TGTGCCAGCAGCTTGGGAGGCAGGGGGGAGACCCAGTACTTC. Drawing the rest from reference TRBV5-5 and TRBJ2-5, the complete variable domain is DAGVTQSPTHLIKTRGQQVTLRCSPISGHKSVSWYQQVLGQGPQFIFQYYEKEERGRGNFPDRFSARQFPNYSSELNVNALLLGDSALYLCASSLGGRGETQYFGPGTRLLVL.